Presented here are 25 T cell receptor beta chains from one specimen sequenced in a study of cytomegalovirus exposure and HLA in healthy donors. The PCR used 60 Vbeta and 13 Jbeta primers. The assay was immunoSEQ multiplex PCR, and TCRdb's table has in-frame clones only and misses some. The sample lists about 76,000 clones, about 70% occurring once. The sequenced sample consisted of PBMCs. All receptors derive from a male donor in good health and CMV-seropositive.

The V gene is TRBV4-2, the J gene TRBJ2-3, with D uncertain. Germline loops: CDR1 LGHNA, CDR2 YNFKEQ. The CDR3 is 16 residues long. The V gene lost 4 bases and the J gene lost 4 bases, with 18 bases spanning the gap. In DNA form, the CDR3 reads TGTGCCAGCAGCCCATCCAGCGCTGTAAGCGCAGATACGCAGTATTTT. Translation gives CASSPSSAVSADTQYF.

The J gene is TRBJ2-5, the V gene TRBV7-9, with 9 bases identical to TRBD1. The germline CDR1 and CDR2 sequences are SEHNR and FQNEAQ (reference sequence). The length of the CDR3 is 15 residues. Trimming cost V 5 bases and J 5 bases; bases outside gene matches: 9. The CDR3 sequence is CASSPGQGLWETQYF. The CDR3 DNA reads as TGTGCCAGCAGCCCGGGACAGGGCCTTTGGGAGACCCAGTACTTC.

The sample holds a few counts of this clone. The CDR3: CASNGGQLAGLSSYNEQFF. CDR3 DNA sequence: TGCGCCAGCAACGGGGGTCAGCTAGCGGGGTTAAGCTCCTACAATGAGCAGTTCTTC. This chain links TRBV5-1 with TRBJ2-1; 9 bases match TRBD2. V shed 6 bases, J shed 0 bases, and the junction held 16 bases outside the gene matches. The CDR3 is 19 amino acids. Per the germline V gene, CDR1 is SGHRS and CDR2 is YFSETQ. Filled out from reference TRBV5-1 and TRBJ2-1, the complete variable domain reads KAGVTQTPRYLIKTRGQQVTLSCSPISGHRSVSWYQQTPGQGLQFLFEYFSETQRNKGNFPGRFSGRQFSNSRSEMNVSTLELGDSALYLCASNGGQLAGLSSYNEQFFGPGTRLTVL.

The sample holds a few counts of this clone. The chain has TRBV10-3 and TRBJ2-7, with 7 bases aligning to TRBD1. Germline CDR1 and CDR2: ENHRY and SYGVKD. This CDR3 has 16 residues. V shed 2 bases, J shed 3 bases, and the junction held 10 bases outside the gene matches. The CDR3 DNA sequence: TGTGCCATCAGTGAGACCCTGCAGGGACAGAACTACGAGCAGTACTTC. Translation gives CAISETLQGQNYEQYF.

The chain recombines TRBV13 with TRBJ2-2, with D perhaps matching TRBD1 (6 bases). Germline CDR1 reads PRHDT; CDR2 reads FYEKMQ (reference sequence). V was trimmed by 2 bases and J by 6 bases, leaving 7 bases between them. The CDR3 is 13 amino acids. The CDR3 nucleotides read TGTGCCAGCAGCTTATCAGGGGCCGGGGAGCTGTTTTTT. Translating gives CASSLSGAGELFF.

This rearrangement joins TRBV7-3 to TRBJ1-1; D is unclear. CDR3 size: 14 residues. In germline, CDR1 is SGHTA, CDR2 FQGTGA. The V end was cut by 0 bases, the J end by 6 bases, with 11 bases between. The CDR3 sequence is CASSLTPGISEAFF. CDR3 nucleotides: TGTGCCAGCAGCTTAACCCCGGGAATCTCTGAAGCTTTCTTT.

This sequence joins TRBV5-1 and TRBJ2-7, with 10 bases lining up with TRBD1. This CDR3 is built from 17 residues. Per the germline V gene, CDR1 is SGHRS and CDR2 is YFSETQ. Germline trimming cut 5 bases from V and 4 bases from J; bases unmatched to any gene: 15. This CDR3 reads CASSRGEGGQGLYEQYF. CDR3 sequence (DNA): TGCGCCAGCAGTCGAGGGGAGGGGGGACAGGGGCTATACGAGCAGTACTTC.

This clone showed up just once. V is TRBV5-1 and J is TRBJ1-4; TRBD1 agrees at 11 bases. There are 16 residues in the CDR3. V trimming: 5 bases; J trimming: 1 base; junction bases outside the gene matches: 4. The germline CDR1 and CDR2 sequences are SGHRS and YFSETQ. The CDR3 protein is CASRPGTGGTNEKLFF. In DNA, the CDR3 is TGCGCCAGCAGGCCCGGGACAGGGGGAACTAATGAAAAACTGTTTTTT.

V is TRBV5-1 and J is TRBJ1-1, with 9 bases matching TRBD1. With 4 bases clipped from V and 6 bases from J, the junction kept 7 bases outside the gene matches. The V gene's germline CDR1 is SGHRS and CDR2 YFSETQ. This CDR3 has 14 amino acids. The CDR3 loop reads CASSVDRGTAEAFF. The CDR3 DNA reads TGCGCCAGCAGCGTGGACAGGGGAACCGCTGAAGCTTTCTTT.

This clone has only a few counts. The chain is built from TRBV28 and TRBJ1-2; TRBD1 agrees at 7 bases. The CDR3 loop spans 16 amino acids. V shed 6 bases and J 0 bases; nucleotides not matched to a gene: 10. Germline V gene sequence: CDR1 MDHEN, CDR2 SYDVKM. For the CDR3, the DNA is TGTGCCAGCAGCCGAGCAGGGGGGTATTCTAACTATGGCTACACCTTC. It encodes CASSRAGGYSNYGYTF.

The chain employs TRBV7-2 and TRBJ2-7; 9 bases line up with TRBD2. V trimming: 5 bases; J trimming: 2 bases; junction bases outside the gene matches: 1. The germline gives CDR1 SGHTA, CDR2 FQGNSA. CDR3 length: 13 residues. CDR3 nucleotide sequence: TGTGCCAGCAGCCGCGGGGGGGCCTACGAGCAGTACTTC. It codes for CASSRGGAYEQYF. The entire variable domain, with the rest obtained from reference TRBV7-2 and TRBJ2-7, is as follows: GAGVSQSPSNKVTEKGKDVELRCDPISGHTALYWYRQSLGQGLEFLIYFQGNSAPDKSGLPSDRFSAERTGGSVSTLTIQRTQQEDSAVYLCASSRGGAYEQYFGPGTRLTVT.

The chain has TRBV28 and TRBJ2-3, with 14 nucleotides matching TRBD2. The germline gives CDR1 MDHEN, CDR2 SYDVKM. Germline trimming cut 7 bases from V and 6 bases from J; bases unmatched to any gene: 21. This CDR3 spans 20 amino acids. The CDR3 DNA sequence: TGTGCCAGCATTCAAGGACAGGGCGTTATCGGACTAGCGGGGGGTGATACGCAGTATTTT. Its translation: CASIQGQGVIGLAGGDTQYF.

This chain uses TRBV6-6 with TRBJ2-2, with 14 bases identical to TRBD2. In germline, CDR1 is MNHNY, CDR2 SVGAGI (reference sequence). The CDR3 has 16 residues. V dropped 7 bases and J dropped 7; count of bases not matched to a gene: 8. The CDR3 sequence is CASKRLAGGQGGELFF. Here the CDR3 DNA reads TGTGCCAGCAAGAGACTAGCGGGGGGGCAGGGCGGGGAGCTGTTTTTT.

The V call is TRBV9, the J call TRBJ2-1; 12 nucleotides align to TRBD2. CDR1 is SGDLS and CDR2 is YYNGEE in the germline V gene. Losses at the gene ends were 2 bases for V and 1 base for J; bases not matched to a gene: 1. The CDR3 has 16 residues. CDR3 nucleotide sequence: TGTGCCAGCAGCGTCGGGACTAGCGGGTCCTACAATGAGCAGTTCTTC. The encoded protein is CASSVGTSGSYNEQFF.

The chain has TRBV28 and TRBJ1-4, with TRBD1 matching over 8 bases. The CDR3 spans 17 residues. Per the germline V gene, CDR1 is MDHEN and CDR2 is SYDVKM. Trimming at V came to 5 bases and at J to 0 bases, leaving 8 bases not matched to a gene. As DNA, the CDR3 is TGTGCCAGCAGTCCTTGGACAGGGTCCCCAACTAATGAAAAACTGTTTTTT. It encodes CASSPWTGSPTNEKLFF.

V and J are TRBV23-1 and TRBJ2-2, with TRBD2 identical over 7 bases. TRBV23-1 is marked as an open reading frame, function uncertain. J lost 3 bases, V lost 0 bases, and 16 bases had no gene match. The CDR3 covers 20 residues. The CDR3 region has the DNA TGCGCCAGCAGTCAATCCCCACCAGGACTAGAGACTGTTTACACCGGGGAGCTGTTTTTT. This translates into CASSQSPPGLETVYTGELFF.

The V and J genes are TRBV7-8 and TRBJ2-3; tentative D call: TRBD2 (5 bases). The CDR3 spans 14 residues. Per germline, CDR1 SGHVS and CDR2 FQNEAQ. V lost 5 bases and J 0 bases, leaving 9 bases between the germline ends. DNA of the CDR3: TGTGCCAGCAGCCTCGGACTGAGCACAGATACGCAGTATTTT. Amino acid sequence: CASSLGLSTDTQYF.

This clone was observed a handful of times. V is TRBV11-1 and J is TRBJ2-2; TRBD1 matches 8 bases. This CDR3 region has 14 residues. Looked up from germline, CDR1 is SGHAT and CDR2 is FQDESV (reference sequence). J gave up 9 bases and V 5 bases, and 8 bases lay outside the gene matches. DNA of the CDR3: TGTGCCAGCAGCAATTACAGGGGGAAGCGGGAGCTGTTTTTT. Translation: CASSNYRGKRELFF.

The chain has TRBV7-9 and TRBJ2-7, with D possibly TRBD1 on 5 matching bases. The CDR3 is 14 residues long. Germline loops: CDR1 SEHNR, CDR2 FQNEAQ (reference sequence). The ends were cut back, 5 bases at V and 3 bases at J, with 14 bases in the middle. CDR3 sequence (DNA): TGTGCCAGCAGCCCGACTGGACAAAACTACGAGCAGTACTTC. Translating it yields CASSPTGQNYEQYF.

The J gene is TRBJ2-2, the V gene TRBV6-5; D perhaps matches TRBD1 (6 bases). Between the trimmed V and J ends, which lost 2 bases and 10 bases, there was a span of 14 bases. Germline values: CDR1 MNHEY, CDR2 SVGAGI. This CDR3 has 14 amino acids. CDR3 DNA: TGTGCCAGCAGTTACAAGGACAGCCCTAAGGAGCTGTTTTTT. Protein: CASSYKDSPKELFF.

Here the CDR3 DNA reads TGTGCCAGCAGTCCGCCCGGACAGAGGAACTATGGCTACACCTTC. Its protein product is CASSPPGQRNYGYTF. This sequence joins TRBV27 and TRBJ1-2, with D perhaps matching TRBD1 (6 bases). V gave up 5 bases and J gave up 2 bases, with 15 bases separating them. CDR1 is MNHEY and CDR2 is SMNVEV in the germline V gene (reference sequence). The CDR3 sequence is 15 residues long.

The gene calls are TRBV7-9 and TRBJ1-6; 7 nucleotides line up with TRBD1. The germline CDR1 and CDR2 sequences are SEHNR and FQNEAQ (reference sequence). The CDR3 is made up of 16 amino acids. V trimming: 0 bases; J trimming: 10 bases; junction bases outside the gene matches: 9. In nucleotides, the CDR3 is TGTGCCAGCAGCTTAGCAAGGACAGGCAAACAATCACCCCTCCACTTT. Amino acids: CASSLARTGKQSPLHF.

The genes are TRBV13 and TRBJ1-1; 10 bases line up with TRBD1. Germline CDR1 and CDR2: PRHDT and FYEKMQ (reference sequence). The CDR3 is 14 residues long. After removal of 4 bases from V and 5 bases from J, the junction contained 4 bases not matched to a gene. CDR3 residues: CASSSGTGETEAFF. CDR3 nucleotides: TGTGCCAGCAGCTCTGGGACAGGGGAAACTGAAGCTTTCTTT.

A few counts support this clone. V and J are TRBV6-5 and TRBJ1-1, with 8 bases identical to TRBD1. The CDR3 contains 14 residues. Germline V gene sequence: CDR1 MNHEY, CDR2 SVGAGI. Trimming removed 4 bases from V and 5 bases from J; junction bases left unmatched: 6. The CDR3 DNA reads as TGTGCCAGCAGTTCGACAGGGGTTGGGACTGAAGCTTTCTTT. This encodes CASSSTGVGTEAFF.

The chain combines TRBV2 with TRBJ2-3, with 9 nucleotides matching TRBD2. The CDR3 is made up of 15 amino acids. Germline-derived CDR1 and CDR2 are SNHLY and FYNNEI. With V trimmed by 8 bases and J by 2 bases, 8 bases remained unmatched. CDR3 DNA: TGTGCCAGCCCGGGGGCGGGGGGGAACACAGATACGCAGTATTTT. Its protein is CASPGAGGNTDTQYF.